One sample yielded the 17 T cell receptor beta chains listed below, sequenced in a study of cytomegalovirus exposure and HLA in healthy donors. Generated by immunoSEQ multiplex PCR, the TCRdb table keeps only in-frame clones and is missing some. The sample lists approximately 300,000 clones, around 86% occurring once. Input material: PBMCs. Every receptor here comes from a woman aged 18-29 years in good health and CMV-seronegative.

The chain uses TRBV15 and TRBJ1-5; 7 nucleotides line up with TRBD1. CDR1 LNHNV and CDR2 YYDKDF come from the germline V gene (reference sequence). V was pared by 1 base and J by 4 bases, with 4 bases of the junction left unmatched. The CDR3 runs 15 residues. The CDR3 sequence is CATSRGSGGNQPQHF. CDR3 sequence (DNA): TGTGCCACCAGCAGAGGGTCAGGGGGTAATCAGCCCCAGCATTTT.

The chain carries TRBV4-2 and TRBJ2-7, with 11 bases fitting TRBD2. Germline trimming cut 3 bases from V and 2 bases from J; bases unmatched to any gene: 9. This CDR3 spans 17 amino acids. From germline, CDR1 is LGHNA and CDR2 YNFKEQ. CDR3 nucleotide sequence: TGTGCCAGCAGCCAGGAACTAGCGGGAGTTGACCCCTACGAGCAGTACTTC. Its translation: CASSQELAGVDPYEQYF.

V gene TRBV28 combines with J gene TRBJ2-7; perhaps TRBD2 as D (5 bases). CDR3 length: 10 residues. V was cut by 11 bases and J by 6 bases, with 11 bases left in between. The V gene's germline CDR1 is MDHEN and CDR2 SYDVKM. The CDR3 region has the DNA TGTGCCGCCGGGGTCCGCGAGCAGTACTTC. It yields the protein CAAGVREQYF.

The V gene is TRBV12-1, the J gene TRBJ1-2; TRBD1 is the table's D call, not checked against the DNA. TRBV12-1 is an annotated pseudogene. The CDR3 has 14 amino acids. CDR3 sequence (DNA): TGTGCCAGCAGCTTAGTGACAGGGTACTATGGCTACACCTTC. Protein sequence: CASSLVTGYYGYTF.

CDR3 protein: CASSGKTGGAEDTQYF. As DNA, the CDR3 is TGTGCCAGCAGCGGAAAGACAGGGGGCGCAGAAGATACGCAGTATTTT. This chain joins TRBV7-3 and TRBJ2-3, with 10 bases fitting TRBD1. The J segment lost 5 bases and the V segment lost 5 bases, leaving 10 bases of the junction unmatched. The V gene's germline CDR1 is SGHTA and CDR2 FQGTGA. The CDR3 has 16 amino acids.

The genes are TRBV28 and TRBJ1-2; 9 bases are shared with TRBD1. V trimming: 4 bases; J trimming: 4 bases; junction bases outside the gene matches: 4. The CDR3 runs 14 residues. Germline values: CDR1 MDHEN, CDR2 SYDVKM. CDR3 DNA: TGTGCCAGCAGTTCGGACAGGGGAGGCTATGGCTACACCTTC. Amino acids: CASSSDRGGYGYTF.

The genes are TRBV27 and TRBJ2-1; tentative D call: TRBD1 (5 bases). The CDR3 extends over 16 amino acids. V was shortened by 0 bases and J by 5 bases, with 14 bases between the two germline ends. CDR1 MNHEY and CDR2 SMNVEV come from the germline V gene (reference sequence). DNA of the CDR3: TGTGCCAGCAGTTTATCGCTAGGGGCCCTCCACAATGAGCAGTTCTTC. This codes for CASSLSLGALHNEQFF.

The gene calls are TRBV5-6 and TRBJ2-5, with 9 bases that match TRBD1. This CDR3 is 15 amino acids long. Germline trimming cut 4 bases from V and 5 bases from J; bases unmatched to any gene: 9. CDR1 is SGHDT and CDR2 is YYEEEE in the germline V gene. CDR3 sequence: CASSRDREKRETQYF. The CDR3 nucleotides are TGTGCCAGCAGCAGGGACAGGGAGAAGCGGGAGACCCAGTACTTC.

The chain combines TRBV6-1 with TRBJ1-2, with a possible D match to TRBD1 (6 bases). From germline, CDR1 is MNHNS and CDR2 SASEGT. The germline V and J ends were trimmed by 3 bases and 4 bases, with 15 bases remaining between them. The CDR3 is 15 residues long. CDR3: CASSDHPGGGYGYTF. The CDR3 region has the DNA TGTGCCAGCAGTGATCATCCGGGAGGGGGCTATGGCTACACCTTC.

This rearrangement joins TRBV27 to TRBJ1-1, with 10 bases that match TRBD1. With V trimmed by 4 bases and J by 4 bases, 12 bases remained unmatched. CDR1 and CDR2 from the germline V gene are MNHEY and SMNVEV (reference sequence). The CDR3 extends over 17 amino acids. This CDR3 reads CASSWSGTGARSTEAFF. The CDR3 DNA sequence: TGTGCCAGCAGTTGGTCCGGGACAGGGGCAAGGAGCACTGAAGCTTTCTTT.

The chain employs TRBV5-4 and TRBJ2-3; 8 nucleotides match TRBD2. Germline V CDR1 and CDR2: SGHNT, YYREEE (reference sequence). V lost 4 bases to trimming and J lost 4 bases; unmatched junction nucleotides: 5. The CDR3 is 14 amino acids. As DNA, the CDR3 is TGTGCCAGCAGCCTGGGACTAGTGTCAGATACGCAGTATTTT. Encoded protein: CASSLGLVSDTQYF.

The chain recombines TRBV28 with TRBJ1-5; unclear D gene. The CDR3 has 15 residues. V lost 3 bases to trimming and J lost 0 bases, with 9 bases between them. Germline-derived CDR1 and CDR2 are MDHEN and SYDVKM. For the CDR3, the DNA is TGTGCCAGCAGTTTGCTCGTCTATAGCAATCAGCCCCAGCATTTT. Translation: CASSLLVYSNQPQHF.

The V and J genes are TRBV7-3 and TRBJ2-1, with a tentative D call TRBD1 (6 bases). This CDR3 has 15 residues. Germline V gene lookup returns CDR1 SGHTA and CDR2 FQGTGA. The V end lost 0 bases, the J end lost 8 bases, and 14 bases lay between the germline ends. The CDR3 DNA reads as TGTGCCAGCAGCTTAACCCGGGACACCCACCATGAGCAGTTCTTC. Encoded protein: CASSLTRDTHHEQFF.

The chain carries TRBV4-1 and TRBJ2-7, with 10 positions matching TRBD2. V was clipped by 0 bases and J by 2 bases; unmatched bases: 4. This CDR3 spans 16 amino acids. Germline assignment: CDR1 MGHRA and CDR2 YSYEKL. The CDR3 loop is CASSQEGLAVAYEQYF. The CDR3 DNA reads TGCGCCAGCAGCCAAGAAGGACTAGCGGTTGCCTACGAGCAGTACTTC.

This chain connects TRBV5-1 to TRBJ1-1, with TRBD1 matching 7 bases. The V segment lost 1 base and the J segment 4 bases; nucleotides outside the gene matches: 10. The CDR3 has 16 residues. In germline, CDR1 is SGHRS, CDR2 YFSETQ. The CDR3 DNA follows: TGCGCCAGCAGCTTGATACCACAGGGACAGAGCACTGAAGCTTTCTTT. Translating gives CASSLIPQGQSTEAFF.

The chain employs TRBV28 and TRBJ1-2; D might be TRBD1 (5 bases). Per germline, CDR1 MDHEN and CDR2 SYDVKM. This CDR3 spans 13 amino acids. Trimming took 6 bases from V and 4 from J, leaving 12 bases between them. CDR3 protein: CASRPTVRYGYTF. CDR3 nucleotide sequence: TGTGCCAGCAGACCGACAGTCCGCTATGGCTACACCTTC.

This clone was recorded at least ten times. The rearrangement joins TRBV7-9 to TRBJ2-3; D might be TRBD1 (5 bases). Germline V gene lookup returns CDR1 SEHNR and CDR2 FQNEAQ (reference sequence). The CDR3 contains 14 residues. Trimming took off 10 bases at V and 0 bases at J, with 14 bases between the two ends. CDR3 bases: TGTGCCACCCGCCAAGGGGCTAGCACAGATACGCAGTATTTT. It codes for CATRQGASTDTQYF.